The present T cell receptor beta chain was sequenced within a study of beta chain features in type 1 diabetes. Blood was drawn once from each donor into heparinised tubes. The draws averaged around 110 mL. By way of CD45RO/CCR7/CD25/CD127/CD95/CD27, the CD4+ regulatory, stem cell-like memory, central memory and naive cells were sorted. Germline V gene lookup returns CDR1 MNHEY and CDR2 SVGAGI. This CDR3 is built from 14 residues. Study outcomes and limitations: TCRB repertoires of naive, central memory and Treg cells appeared more similar among patients than among healthy donors. Across all four CD4+ subsets, people with type 1 diabetes showed modestly shorter TCRB CDR3s.

cDNA synthesis used the whole RNA isolate, giving expressed TCRB sequences. The method was immunoSEQ multiplex PCR; TCRdb's version includes in-frame clones alone and lacks a portion of them. This table has under 45,000 clones, roughly 50% appearing once. As regards this clone: The antigen remains unidentified.

This chain connects TRBV6-5 to TRBJ2-5; 8 nucleotides match TRBD2. The J call may be faulty, since TRBJ2-7 better matches the DNA end. This clonotype was sampled from a woman younger than 45 in good health. Sequencing was carried out using stem cell memory CD4+ T cells from blood. The DNA for the CDR3 is TGTGCCAGCAGTGAGCGGGAGAGGGAATACGAGCAGTACTTC. Its protein product is CASSEREREYEQYF.